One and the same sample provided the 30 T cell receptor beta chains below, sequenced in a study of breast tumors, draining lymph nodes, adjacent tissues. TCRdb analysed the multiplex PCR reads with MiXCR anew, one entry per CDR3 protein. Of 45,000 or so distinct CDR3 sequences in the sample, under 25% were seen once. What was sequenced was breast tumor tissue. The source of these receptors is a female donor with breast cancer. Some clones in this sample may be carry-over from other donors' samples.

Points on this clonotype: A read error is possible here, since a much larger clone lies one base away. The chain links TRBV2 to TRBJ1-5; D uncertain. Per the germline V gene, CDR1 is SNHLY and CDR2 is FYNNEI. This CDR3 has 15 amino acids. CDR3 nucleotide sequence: TGTGCCAGCAGCGAAGAACCGATTAGCAATCAGCCCCAGCATTTT. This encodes CASSEEPISNQPQHF.

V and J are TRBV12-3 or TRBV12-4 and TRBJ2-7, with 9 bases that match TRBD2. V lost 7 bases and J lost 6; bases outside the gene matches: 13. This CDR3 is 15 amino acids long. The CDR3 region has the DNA TGTGCCAGCACCCAAGGGGCGGGAGGGCCTGGCGAGCAGTACTTC. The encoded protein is CASTQGAGGPGEQYF.

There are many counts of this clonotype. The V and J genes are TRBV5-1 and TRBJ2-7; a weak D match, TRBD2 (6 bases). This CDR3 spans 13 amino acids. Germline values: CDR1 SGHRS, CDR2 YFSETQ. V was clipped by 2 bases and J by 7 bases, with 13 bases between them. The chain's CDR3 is CASSLDPRGEQYF. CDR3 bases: TGCGCCAGCAGCTTAGACCCCCGGGGGGAGCAGTACTTC.

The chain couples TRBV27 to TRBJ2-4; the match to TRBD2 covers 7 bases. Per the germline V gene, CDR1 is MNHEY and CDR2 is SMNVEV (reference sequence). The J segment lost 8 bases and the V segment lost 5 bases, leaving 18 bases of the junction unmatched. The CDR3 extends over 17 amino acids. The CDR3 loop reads CASSNRMTSSGRYIQYF. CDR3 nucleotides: TGTGCCAGCAGTAACCGGATGACTAGCTCCGGTCGGTACATTCAGTACTTC.

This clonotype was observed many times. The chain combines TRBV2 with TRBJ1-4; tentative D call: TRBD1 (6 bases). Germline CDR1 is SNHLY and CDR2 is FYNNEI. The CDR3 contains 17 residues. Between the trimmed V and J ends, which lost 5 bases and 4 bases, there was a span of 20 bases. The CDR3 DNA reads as TGTGCCAGCAGTCAACAGGGAAGCTACCCGAATAATGAAAAACTGTTTTTT. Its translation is CASSQQGSYPNNEKLFF.

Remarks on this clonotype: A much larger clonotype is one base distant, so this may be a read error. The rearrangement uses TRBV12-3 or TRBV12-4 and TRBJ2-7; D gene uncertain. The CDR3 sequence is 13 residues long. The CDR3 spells CASSLVPTYGQYF. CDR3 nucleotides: TGTGCCAGCAGTTTAGTACCGACGTACGGGCAGTACTTC.

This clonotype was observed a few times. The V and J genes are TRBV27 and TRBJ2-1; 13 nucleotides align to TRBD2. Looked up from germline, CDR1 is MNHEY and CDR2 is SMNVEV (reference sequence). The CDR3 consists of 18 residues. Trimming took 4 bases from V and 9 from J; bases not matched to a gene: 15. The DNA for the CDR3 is TGTGCCAGCAGTTCCCGATTTATTGGACTAGCGGGAGTCGGTGAGCAGTTCTTC. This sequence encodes CASSSRFIGLAGVGEQFF.

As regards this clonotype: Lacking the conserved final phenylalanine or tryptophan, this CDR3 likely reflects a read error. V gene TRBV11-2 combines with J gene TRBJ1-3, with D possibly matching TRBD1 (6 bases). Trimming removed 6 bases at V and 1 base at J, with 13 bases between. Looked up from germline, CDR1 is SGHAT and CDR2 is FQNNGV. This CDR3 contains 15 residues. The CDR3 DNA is TGTGCCAGCAGACCTCCAGGGGTATCTGGAAACACCATATATTCT. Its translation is CASRPPGVSGNTIYS.

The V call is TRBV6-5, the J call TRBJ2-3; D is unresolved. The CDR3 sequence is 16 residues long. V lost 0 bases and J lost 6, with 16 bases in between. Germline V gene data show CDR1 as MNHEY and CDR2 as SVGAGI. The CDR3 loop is CASSYSEEGIRDTQYF. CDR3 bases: TGTGCCAGCAGTTACTCAGAGGAAGGTATTAGGGATACGCAGTATTTT.

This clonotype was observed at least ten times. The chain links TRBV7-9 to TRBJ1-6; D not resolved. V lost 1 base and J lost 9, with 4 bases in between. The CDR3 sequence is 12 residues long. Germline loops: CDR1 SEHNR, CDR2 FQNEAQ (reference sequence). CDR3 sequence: CASSLERSPLHF. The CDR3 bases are TGTGCCAGCAGCTTAGAGCGTTCACCCCTCCACTTT.

CDR3 bases: TGCAGTGCTGAGACCGGGACAGGGCACTACGAGCAGTACTTC. It codes for CSAETGTGHYEQYF. This chain uses TRBV20-1 with TRBJ2-7; 9 bases line up with TRBD1. Trimming cost V 5 bases and J 3 bases; bases outside gene matches: 8. There are 14 residues in the CDR3. Germline CDR1 reads DFQATT; CDR2 reads SNEGSKA (reference sequence).

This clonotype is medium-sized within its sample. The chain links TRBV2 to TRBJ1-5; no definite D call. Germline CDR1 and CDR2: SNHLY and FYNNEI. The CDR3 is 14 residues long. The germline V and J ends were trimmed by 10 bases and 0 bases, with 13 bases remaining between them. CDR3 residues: CAKSTENSNQPQHF. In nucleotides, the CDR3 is TGTGCCAAATCGACGGAGAATAGCAATCAGCCCCAGCATTTT.

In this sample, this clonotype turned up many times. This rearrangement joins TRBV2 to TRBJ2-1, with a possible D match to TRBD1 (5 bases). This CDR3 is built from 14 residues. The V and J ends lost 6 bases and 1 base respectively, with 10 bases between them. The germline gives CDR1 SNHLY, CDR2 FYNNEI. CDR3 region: CASRDIISYNEQFF. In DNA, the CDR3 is TGTGCCAGCAGGGACATTATTTCCTACAATGAGCAGTTCTTC.

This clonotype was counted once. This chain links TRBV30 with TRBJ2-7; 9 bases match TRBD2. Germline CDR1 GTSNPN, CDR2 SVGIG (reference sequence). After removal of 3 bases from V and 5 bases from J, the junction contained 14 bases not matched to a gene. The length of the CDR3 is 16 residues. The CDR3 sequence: CAWRVKPTSGQHEQYF. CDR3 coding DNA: TGTGCCTGGAGAGTGAAACCGACTAGCGGCCAGCACGAGCAGTACTTC.

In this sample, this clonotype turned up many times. The chain's CDR3 is CASSLDSGSYGYTF. CDR3 DNA sequence: TGTGCCAGCAGCTTAGATTCGGGTAGCTATGGCTACACCTTC. The chain has TRBV7-9 and TRBJ1-2; no definite D call. The V gene lost 1 base and the J gene lost 4 bases, with 10 bases spanning the gap. CDR3 length: 14 amino acids. In germline, CDR1 is SEHNR, CDR2 FQNEAQ (reference sequence).

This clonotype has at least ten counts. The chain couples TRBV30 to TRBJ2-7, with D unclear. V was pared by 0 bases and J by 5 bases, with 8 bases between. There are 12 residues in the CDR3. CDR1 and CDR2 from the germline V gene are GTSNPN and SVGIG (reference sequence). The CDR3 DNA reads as TGTGCCTGGAGTGTGTCCACCCACGAGCAGTACTTC. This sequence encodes CAWSVSTHEQYF.

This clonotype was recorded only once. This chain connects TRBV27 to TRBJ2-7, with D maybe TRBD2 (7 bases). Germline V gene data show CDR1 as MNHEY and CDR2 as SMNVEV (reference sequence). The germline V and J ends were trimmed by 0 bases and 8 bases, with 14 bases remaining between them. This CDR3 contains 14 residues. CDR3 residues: CASSLSSGGNKQYF. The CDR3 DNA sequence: TGTGCCAGCAGTTTATCGTCGGGGGGCAACAAGCAGTACTTC.

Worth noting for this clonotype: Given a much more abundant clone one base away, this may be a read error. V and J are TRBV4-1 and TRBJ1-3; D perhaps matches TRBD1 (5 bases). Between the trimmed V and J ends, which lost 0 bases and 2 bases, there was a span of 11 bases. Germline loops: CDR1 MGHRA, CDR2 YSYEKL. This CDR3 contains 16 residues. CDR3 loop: CASSQEGHHPGNTIYF. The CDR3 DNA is TGCGCCAGCAGCCAAGAAGGACACCACCCTGGAAACACCATATATTTT.

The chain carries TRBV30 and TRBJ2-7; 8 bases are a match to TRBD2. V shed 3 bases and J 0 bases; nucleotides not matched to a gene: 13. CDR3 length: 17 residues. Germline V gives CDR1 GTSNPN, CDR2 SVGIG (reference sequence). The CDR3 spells CAWSGGTSGLGSYEQYF. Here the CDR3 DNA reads TGTGCCTGGAGCGGTGGTACTAGCGGTCTAGGCTCCTACGAGCAGTACTTC. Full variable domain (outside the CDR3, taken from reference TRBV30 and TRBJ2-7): SQTIHQWPATLVQPVGSPLSLECTVEGTSNPNLYWYRQAAGRGLQLLFYSVGIGQISSEVPQNLSASRPQDRQFILSSKKLLLSDSGFYLCAWSGGTSGLGSYEQYFGPGTRLTVT.

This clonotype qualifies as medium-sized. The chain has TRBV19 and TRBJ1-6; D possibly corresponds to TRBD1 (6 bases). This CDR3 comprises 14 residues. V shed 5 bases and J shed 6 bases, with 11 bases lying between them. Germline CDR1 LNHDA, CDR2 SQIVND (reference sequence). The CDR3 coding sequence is TGTGCCAGTAGTGCCGGACAGAGTAATTCACCCCTCCACTTT. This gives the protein CASSAGQSNSPLHF. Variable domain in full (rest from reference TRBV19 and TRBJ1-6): DGGITQSPKYLFRKEGQNVTLSCEQNLNHDAMYWYRQDPGQGLRLIYYSQIVNDFQKGDIAEGYSVSREKKESFPLTVTSAQKNPTAFYLCASSAGQSNSPLHFGNGTRLTVT.

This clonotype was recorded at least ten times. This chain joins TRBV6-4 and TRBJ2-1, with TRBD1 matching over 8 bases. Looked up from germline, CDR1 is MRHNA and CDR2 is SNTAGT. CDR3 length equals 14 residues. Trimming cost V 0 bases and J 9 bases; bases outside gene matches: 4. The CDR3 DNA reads TGTGCCAGCAGTGACTCAGACAGGGGAAGTGAGCAGTTCTTC. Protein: CASSDSDRGSEQFF.

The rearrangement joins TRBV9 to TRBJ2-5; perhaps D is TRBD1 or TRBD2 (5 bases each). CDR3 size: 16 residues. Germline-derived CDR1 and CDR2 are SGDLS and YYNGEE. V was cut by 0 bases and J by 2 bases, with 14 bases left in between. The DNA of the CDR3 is TGTGCCAGCAGCGTAGCCCCGGGACCAGGACAAGAGACCCAGTACTTC. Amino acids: CASSVAPGPGQETQYF.

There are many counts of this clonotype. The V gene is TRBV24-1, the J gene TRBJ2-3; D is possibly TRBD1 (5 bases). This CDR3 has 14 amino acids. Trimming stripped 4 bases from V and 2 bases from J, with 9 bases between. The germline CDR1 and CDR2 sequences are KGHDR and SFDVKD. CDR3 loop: CATSETDTTDTQYF. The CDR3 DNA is TGTGCCACCAGTGAGACAGACACCACAGATACGCAGTATTTT.

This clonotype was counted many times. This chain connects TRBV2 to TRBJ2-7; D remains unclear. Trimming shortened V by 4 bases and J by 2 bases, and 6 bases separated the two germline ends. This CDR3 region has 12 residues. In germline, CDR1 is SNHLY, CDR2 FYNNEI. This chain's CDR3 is CASSVYTYEQYF. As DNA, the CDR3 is TGTGCCAGCAGTGTTTACACCTACGAGCAGTACTTC.

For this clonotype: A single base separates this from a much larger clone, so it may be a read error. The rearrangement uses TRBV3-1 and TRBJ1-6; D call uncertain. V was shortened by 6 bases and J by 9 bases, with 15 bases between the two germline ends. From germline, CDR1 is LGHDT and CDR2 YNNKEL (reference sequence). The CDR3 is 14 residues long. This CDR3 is CASSGQANTSPLHF. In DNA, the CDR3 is TGTGCCAGCAGTGGGCAGGCCAATACTTCACCCCTCCACTTT.

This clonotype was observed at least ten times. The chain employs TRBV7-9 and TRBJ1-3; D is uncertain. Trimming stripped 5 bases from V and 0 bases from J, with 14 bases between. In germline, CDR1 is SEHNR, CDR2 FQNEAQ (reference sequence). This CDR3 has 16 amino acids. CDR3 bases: TGTGCCAGCAGCCCATCCGGACGCCGCTCTGGAAACACCATATATTTT. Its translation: CASSPSGRRSGNTIYF.

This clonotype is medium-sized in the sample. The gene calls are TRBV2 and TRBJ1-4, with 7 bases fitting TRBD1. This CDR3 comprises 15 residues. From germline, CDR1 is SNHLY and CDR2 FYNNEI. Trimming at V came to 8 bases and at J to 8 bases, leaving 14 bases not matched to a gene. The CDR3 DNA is TGTGCCAGCGACAGGGTGGGGGGTCCTGGCGAAAAACTGTTTTTT. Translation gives CASDRVGGPGEKLFF.

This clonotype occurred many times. This chain's CDR3 is CSVLTGLLTGELFF. The DNA of the CDR3 is TGCAGCGTCCTCACGGGGCTTCTCACCGGGGAGCTGTTTTTT. The chain carries TRBV29-1 and TRBJ2-2, with D perhaps being TRBD1 or TRBD2 (5 bases each). CDR1 is SQVTM, CDR2 ANQGSEA, per germline. CDR3 size: 14 residues. The V gene lost 6 bases and the J gene lost 4 bases, with 15 bases spanning the gap.

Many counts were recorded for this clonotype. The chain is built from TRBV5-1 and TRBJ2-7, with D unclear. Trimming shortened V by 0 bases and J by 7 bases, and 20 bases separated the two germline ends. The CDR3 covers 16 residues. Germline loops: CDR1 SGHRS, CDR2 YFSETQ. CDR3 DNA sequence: TGCGCCAGCAGCTTGGCTGGGGATAGGGTCCTGGGGGAGCAGTACTTC. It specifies CASSLAGDRVLGEQYF.

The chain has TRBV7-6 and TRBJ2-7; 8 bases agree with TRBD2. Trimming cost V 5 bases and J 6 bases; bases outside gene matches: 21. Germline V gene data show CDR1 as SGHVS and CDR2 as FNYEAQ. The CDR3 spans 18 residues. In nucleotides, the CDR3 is TGTGCCAGCAGCCGGCCGACAGGAAAGACTAGCGAGAACTCCGAGCAGTACTTC. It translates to CASSRPTGKTSENSEQYF.